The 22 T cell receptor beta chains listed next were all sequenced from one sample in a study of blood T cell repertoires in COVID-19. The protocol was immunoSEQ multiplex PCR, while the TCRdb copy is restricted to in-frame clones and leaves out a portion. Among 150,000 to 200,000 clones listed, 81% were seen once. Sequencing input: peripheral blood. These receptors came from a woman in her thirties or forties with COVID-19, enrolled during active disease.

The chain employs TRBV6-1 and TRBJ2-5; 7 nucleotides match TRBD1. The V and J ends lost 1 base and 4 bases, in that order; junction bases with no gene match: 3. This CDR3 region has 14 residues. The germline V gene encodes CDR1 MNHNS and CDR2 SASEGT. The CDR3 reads CASSEGQGGETQYF. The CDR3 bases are TGTGCCAGCAGTGAAGGACAGGGTGGAGAGACCCAGTACTTC.

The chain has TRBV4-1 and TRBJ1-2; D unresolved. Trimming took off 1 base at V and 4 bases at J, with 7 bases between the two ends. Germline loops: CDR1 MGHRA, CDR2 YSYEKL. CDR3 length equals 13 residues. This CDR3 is CASSQGGAYGYTF. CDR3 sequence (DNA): TGCGCCAGCAGCCAAGGAGGAGCCTATGGCTACACCTTC.

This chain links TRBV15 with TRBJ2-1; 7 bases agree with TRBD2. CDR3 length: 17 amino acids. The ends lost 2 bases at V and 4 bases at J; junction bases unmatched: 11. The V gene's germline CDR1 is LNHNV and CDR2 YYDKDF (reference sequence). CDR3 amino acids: CATSRTRASGYYNEQFF. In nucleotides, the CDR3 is TGTGCCACCAGCAGAACTAGGGCTAGCGGATATTACAATGAGCAGTTCTTC.

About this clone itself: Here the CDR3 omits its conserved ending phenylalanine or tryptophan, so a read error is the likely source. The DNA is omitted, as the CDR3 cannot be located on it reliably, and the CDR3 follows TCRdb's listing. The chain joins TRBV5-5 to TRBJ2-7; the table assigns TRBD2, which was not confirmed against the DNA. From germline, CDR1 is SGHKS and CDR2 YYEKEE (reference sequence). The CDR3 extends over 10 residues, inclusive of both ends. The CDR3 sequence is CASSLFRWRD.

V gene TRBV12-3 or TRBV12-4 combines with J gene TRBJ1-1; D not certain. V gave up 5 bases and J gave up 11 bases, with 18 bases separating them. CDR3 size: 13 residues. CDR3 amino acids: CASSMTGVGSAFF. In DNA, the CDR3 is TGTGCCAGCAGTATGACCGGAGTCGGTTCTGCTTTCTTT.

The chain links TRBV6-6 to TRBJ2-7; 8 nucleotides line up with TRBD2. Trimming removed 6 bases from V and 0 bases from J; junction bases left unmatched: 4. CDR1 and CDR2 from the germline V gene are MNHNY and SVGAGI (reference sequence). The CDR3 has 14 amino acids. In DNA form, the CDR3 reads TGTGCCAGCAGACCAGCGGGAGACTCCTACGAGCAGTACTTC. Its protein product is CASRPAGDSYEQYF.

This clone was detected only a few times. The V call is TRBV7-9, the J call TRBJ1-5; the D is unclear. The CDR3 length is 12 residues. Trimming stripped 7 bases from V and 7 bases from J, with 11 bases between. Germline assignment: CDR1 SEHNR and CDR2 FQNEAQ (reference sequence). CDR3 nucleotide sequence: TGTGCCAGCACCATACGGGGACAGCCCCAGCATTTT. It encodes CASTIRGQPQHF.

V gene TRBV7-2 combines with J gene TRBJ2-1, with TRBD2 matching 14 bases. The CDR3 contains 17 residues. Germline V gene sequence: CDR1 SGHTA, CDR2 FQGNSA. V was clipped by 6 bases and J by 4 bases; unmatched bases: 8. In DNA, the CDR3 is TGTGCCAGCAGACAAAGACTAGCGGGAGGGTCATACAATGAGCAGTTCTTC. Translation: CASRQRLAGGSYNEQFF. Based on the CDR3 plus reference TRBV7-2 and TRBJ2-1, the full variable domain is GAGVSQSPSNKVTEKGKDVELRCDPISGHTALYWYRQSLGQGLEFLIYFQGNSAPDKSGLPSDRFSAERTGGSVSTLTIQRTQQEDSAVYLCASRQRLAGGSYNEQFFGPGTRLTVL.

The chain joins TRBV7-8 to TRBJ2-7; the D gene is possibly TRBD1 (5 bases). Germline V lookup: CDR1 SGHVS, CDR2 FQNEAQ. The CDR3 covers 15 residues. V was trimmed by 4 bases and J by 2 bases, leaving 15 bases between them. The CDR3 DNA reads TGTGCCAGCAGCTCCGGCGCAGGGCCCACCTACGAGCAGTACGTC. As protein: CASSSGAGPTYEQYV.

CDR3 sequence reads: CASSLGTLRETQYF. CDR3 coding DNA: TGTGCCAGCAGCTTAGGCACCCTGCGCGAGACCCAGTACTTC. V is TRBV7-8 and J is TRBJ2-5; no clear D gene. Per the germline V gene, CDR1 is SGHVS and CDR2 is FQNEAQ. V lost 1 base and J 5 bases, leaving 11 bases between the germline ends. CDR3 length: 14 residues. The full variable domain, completed using reference TRBV7-8 and TRBJ2-5, is GAGVSQSPRYKVAKRGQDVALRCDPISGHVSLFWYQQALGQGPEFLTYFQNEAQLDKSGLPSDRFFAERPEGSVSTLKIQRTQQEDSAVYLCASSLGTLRETQYFGPGTRLLVL.

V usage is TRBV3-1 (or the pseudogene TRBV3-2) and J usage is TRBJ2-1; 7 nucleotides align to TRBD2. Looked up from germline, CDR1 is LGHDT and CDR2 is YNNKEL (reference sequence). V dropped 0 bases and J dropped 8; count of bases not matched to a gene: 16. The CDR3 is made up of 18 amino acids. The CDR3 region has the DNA TGTGCCAGCAGCCAAGACTTCGGGACTCCCCGCGGGAGTTATGAGCAGTTCTTC. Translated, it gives CASSQDFGTPRGSYEQFF.

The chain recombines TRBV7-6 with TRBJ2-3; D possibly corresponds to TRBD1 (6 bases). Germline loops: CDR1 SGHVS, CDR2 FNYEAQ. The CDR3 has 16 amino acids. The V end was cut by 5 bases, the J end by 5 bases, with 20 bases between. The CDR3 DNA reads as TGTGCCAGCAGCCGCCAGAGGGCAGGGGCCGGAGATACGCAGTATTTT. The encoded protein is CASSRQRAGAGDTQYF. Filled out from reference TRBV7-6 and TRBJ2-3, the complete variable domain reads GAGVSQSPRYKVTKRGQDVALRCDPISGHVSLYWYRQALGQGPEFLTYFNYEAQQDKSGLPNDRFSAERPEGSISTLTIQRTEQRDSAMYRCASSRQRAGAGDTQYFGPGTRLTVL.

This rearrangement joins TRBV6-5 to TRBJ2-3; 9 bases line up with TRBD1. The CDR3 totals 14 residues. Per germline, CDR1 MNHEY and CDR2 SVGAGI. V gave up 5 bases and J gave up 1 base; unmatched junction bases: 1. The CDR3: CASSRTGGTDTQYF. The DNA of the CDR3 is TGTGCCAGCAGTAGGACAGGGGGCACAGATACGCAGTATTTT.

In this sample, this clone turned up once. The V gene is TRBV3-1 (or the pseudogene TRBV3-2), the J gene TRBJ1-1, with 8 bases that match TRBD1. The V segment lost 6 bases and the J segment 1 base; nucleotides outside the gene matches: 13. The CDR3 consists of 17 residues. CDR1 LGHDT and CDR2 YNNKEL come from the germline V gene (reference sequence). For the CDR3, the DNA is TGTGCCAGCAGACAGGGGGGGGCCATATTAGAGAACACTGAAGCTTTCTTT. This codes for CASRQGGAILENTEAFF.

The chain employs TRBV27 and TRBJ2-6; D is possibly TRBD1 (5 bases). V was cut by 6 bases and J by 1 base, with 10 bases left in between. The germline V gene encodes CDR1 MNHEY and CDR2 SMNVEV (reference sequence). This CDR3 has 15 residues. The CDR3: CASRRKGSGANVLTF. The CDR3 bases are TGTGCCAGCAGGAGGAAGGGGTCTGGGGCCAACGTCCTGACTTTC.

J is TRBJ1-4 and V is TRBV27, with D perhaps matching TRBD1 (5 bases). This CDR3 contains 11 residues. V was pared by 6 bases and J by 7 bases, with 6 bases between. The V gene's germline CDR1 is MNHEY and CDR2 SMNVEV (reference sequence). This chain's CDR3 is CASRTGEKLFF. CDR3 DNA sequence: TGTGCCAGCAGAACAGGTGAAAAACTGTTTTTT.

The CDR3 protein is CASSLVRSGGELFF. The CDR3 DNA sequence: TGTGCCAGCAGCTTGGTCAGGTCCGGCGGGGAGCTGTTTTTT. This rearrangement joins TRBV5-4 to TRBJ2-2; D unresolved. This CDR3 comprises 14 residues. V lost 0 bases, J lost 7 bases, and 10 bases lay in between. Germline V gives CDR1 SGHNT, CDR2 YYREEE (reference sequence).

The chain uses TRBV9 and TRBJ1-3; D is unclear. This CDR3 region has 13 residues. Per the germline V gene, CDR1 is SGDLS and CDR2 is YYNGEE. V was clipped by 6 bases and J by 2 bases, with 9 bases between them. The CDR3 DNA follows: TGTGCCAGCACCGGAGCACCTGGAAACACCATATATTTT. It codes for CASTGAPGNTIYF.

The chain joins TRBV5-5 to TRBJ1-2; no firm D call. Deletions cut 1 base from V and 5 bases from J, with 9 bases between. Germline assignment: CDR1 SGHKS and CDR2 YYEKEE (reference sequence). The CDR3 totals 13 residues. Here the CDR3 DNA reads TGTGCCAGCAGCTTGTATTTCGGTTATGGCTACACCTTC. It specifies CASSLYFGYGYTF. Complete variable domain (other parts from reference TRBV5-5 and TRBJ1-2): DAGVTQSPTHLIKTRGQQVTLRCSPISGHKSVSWYQQVLGQGPQFIFQYYEKEERGRGNFPDRFSARQFPNYSSELNVNALLLGDSALYLCASSLYFGYGYTFGSGTRLTVV.

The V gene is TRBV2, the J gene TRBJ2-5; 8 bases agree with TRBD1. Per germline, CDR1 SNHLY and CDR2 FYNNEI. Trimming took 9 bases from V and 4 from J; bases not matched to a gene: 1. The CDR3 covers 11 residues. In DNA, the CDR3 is TGTGCCAGTGGACAGGGAGAGACCCAGTACTTC. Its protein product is CASGQGETQYF.

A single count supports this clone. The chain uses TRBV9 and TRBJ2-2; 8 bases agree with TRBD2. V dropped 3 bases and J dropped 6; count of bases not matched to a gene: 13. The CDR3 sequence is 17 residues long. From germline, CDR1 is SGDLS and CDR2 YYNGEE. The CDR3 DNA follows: TGTGCCAGCAGCGCCAGAGGACGGGGGGGCCTCGCCGGGGAGCTGTTTTTT. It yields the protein CASSARGRGGLAGELFF.

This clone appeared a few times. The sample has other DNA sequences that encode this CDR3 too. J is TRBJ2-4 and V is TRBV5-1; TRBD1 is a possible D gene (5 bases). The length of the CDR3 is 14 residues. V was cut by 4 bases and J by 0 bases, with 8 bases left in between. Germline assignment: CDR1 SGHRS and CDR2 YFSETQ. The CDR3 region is CASSPGLAKNIQYF. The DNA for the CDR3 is TGCGCCAGCAGCCCAGGGCTAGCCAAAAACATTCAGTACTTC.